The table lists the clone carrying this TCR beta chain with many counts. Its antigen is unknown. One junction end disagrees with the germline gene, perhaps due to a read error. These data are taken from a study of blood T cells in healthy people across ages. Study results and caveats: As age increased, TCR beta diversity per million T cells fell in a roughly linear fashion.

CDR1 is SGDLS and CDR2 is YYNGEE in the germline V gene. The CDR3 has 15 amino acids. The authors ran a second PCR of roughly 6 to 12 cycles using a sample-barcoded 5' primer and a J-beta primer mix. TCRdb called the 5' RACE reads again in MiXCR, with one record for every CDR3 protein. The table lists about 1,500,000 distinct CDR3 sequences, roughly 27% of them singletons, with 7.7% in the top ten. The sample comprised blood. This TCR was sampled from a woman aged 30 to 39 in good health. The chain uses TRBV9 and TRBJ2-1; D is tentatively TRBD1 or TRBD2 (5 bases each). CDR3 sequence: CASSARGSSYNEQFF. The DNA of the CDR3 is TGCGCCAGCAGTGCGAGGGGTAGCTCCTACAATGAGCAGTTCTTC.